This TCR beta chain was recorded in a study of T-cell reconstitution after alpha-beta-depleted transplantation in children. The study's findings and limits: Once a year had passed after transplant, T-cell counts and diversity came mostly from newly produced T cells. Approximately two months post-transplant, alpha-beta T cells reportedly originated from several hundred expanded graft clones. For some patients, TCRbeta diversity was high at day 60 because of recipient T cells and thymic progenitors that survived.

Unique molecular identifiers were used to barcode this TCRbeta library. TCRdb re-analysed the PCR reads in MiXCR, keeping a single row per CDR3 protein. The sample has more than 400,000 distinct CDR3 sequences; 11% are singletons. CDR3 length equals 15 residues. CDR1 is MGHDK, CDR2 SYGVNS, per germline. V gave up 1 base and J gave up 3 bases, with 10 bases separating them. In regard to this clonotype: Its antigen is currently unknown.

The sample consisted of PBMCs, mostly from graft donor cells, taken 180 days after TCRalphabeta/CD19-depleted stem cell transplant. This clonotype was obtained from a female patient aged 2 to 10 who had a stem cell transplant for aplastic anemia, so the T cells may come from the graft donor. The chain links TRBV25-1 to TRBJ2-4, with D perhaps given as TRBD1 or TRBD2 (6 bases each). This chain's CDR3 is CASSEWGAGKNIQYF. In DNA form, the CDR3 reads TGTGCCAGCAGTGAATGGGGGGCTGGCAAAAACATTCAGTACTTC.